This T cell receptor (beta chain) was found in a study of graft-versus-host responses after intestinal transplantation. Study-wide results and caveats: Early post-transplant HvG declines were associated with peak circulating GvH clone levels.

The ends were cut back, 0 bases at V and 1 base at J, with 1 base in the middle. Looked up from germline, CDR1 is MDHEN and CDR2 is SYDVKM. This CDR3 is 14 amino acids long. The data were produced by immunoSEQ multiplex PCR, yet TCRdb's version contains in-frame clones alone and is incomplete. The table has fewer than 90,000 clones, over 90% seen once. As for this clone: Antigen: not known.

This sequence was found in a human donor who was the organ donor for an intestinal transplant. V and J are TRBV28 and TRBJ2-6; no reliable D call. This specimen was unstimulated CD4+ T cells sorted from spleen or lymph node cells, taken before transplant. The CDR3 is CASSLWSGANVLTF. CDR3 DNA: TGTGCCAGCAGTTTATGGTCTGGGGCCAACGTCCTGACTTTC. Supplemented by reference TRBV28 and TRBJ2-6, the full variable domain reads DVKVTQSSRYLVKRTGEKVFLECVQDMDHENMFWYRQDPGLGLRLIYFSYDVKMKEKGDIPEGYSVSREKKERFSLILESASTNQTSMYLCASSLWSGANVLTFGAGSRLTVL.